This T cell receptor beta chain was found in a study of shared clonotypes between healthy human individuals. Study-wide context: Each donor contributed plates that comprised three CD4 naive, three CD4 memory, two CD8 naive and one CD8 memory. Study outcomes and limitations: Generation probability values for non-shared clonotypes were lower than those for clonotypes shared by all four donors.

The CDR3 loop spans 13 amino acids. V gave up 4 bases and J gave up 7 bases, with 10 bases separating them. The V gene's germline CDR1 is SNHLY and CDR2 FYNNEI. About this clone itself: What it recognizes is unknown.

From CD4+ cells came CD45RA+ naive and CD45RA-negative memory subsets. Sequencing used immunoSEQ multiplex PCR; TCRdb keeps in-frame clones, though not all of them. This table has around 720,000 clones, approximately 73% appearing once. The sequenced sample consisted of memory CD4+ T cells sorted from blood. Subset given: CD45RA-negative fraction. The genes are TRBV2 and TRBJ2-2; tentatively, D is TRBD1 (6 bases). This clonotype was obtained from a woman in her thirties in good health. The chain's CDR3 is CASSVEGGGELFF. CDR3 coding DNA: TGTGCCAGCAGTGTGGAAGGGGGCGGGGAGCTGTTTTTT.